This T cell receptor beta chain was recorded in a study of CD8 T cells in Susac syndrome. As for this clonotype: Its antigen is unidentified.

cDNA came from 0.5 to 1 ug RNA primed by random hexamers. Amplification of TCR beta CDR3 was carried out by immunoSEQ multiplex PCR, which covered 54 Vbeta and 13 Jbeta segments. TCRdb processed the immunoSEQ multiplex PCR reads anew with MiXCR; each CDR3 protein has one entry. The sample has roughly 180,000 distinct CDR3 sequences, around 94% seen once. Overall study results and limits: An acknowledgment was made by the study that its TCR sequencing and HLA analysis involved relatively few individuals.

Sequencing targeted TCR beta in T cells from blood (CD8+ and CD4+). Through negative isolation, CD4+ and CD8+ T cells were obtained, while TEMRA cells were enriched using FACS. The CDR3 has 16 amino acids. Losses at the gene ends were 2 bases for V and 2 bases for J; bases not matched to a gene: 4. The germline gives CDR1 LGHDT, CDR2 YNNKEL (reference sequence). V gene TRBV3-1 combines with J gene TRBJ1-2; TRBD1 aligns across 11 bases. The sequenced material came from CD4+ T cells from PBMCs. The receptor's source is a human donor in good health. The DNA of the CDR3 is TGTGCCAGCAGCCAACTTTGGACAGGGGGCAACTATGGCTACACCTTC. Protein sequence: CASSQLWTGGNYGYTF.